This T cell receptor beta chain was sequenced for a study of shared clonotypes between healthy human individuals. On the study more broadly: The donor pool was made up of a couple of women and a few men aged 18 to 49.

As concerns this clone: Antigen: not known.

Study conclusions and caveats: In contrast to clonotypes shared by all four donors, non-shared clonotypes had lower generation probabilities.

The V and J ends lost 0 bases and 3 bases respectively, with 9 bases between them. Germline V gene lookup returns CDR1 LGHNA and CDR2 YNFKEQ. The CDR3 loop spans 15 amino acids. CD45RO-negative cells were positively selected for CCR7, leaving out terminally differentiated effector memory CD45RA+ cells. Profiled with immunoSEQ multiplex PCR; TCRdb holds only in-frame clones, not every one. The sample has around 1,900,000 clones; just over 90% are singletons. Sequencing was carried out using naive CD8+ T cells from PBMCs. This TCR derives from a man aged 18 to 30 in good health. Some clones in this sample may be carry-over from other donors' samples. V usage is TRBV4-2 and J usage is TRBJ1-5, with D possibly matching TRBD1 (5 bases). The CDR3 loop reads CASSQEGVANQPQHF. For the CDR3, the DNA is TGTGCCAGCAGCCAAGAGGGGGTAGCCAATCAGCCCCAGCATTTT.